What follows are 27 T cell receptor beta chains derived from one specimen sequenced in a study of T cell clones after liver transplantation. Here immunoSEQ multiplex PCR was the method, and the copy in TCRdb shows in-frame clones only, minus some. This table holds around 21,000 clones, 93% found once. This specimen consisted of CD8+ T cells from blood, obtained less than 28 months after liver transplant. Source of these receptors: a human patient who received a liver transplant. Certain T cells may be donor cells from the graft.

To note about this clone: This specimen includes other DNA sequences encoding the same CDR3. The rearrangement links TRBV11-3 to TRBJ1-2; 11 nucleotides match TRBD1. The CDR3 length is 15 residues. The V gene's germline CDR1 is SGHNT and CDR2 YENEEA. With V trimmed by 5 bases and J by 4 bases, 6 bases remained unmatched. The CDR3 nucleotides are TGTGCCAGCAGCCCCGGGACAGGGGGGTCCTATGGCTACACCTTC. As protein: CASSPGTGGSYGYTF.

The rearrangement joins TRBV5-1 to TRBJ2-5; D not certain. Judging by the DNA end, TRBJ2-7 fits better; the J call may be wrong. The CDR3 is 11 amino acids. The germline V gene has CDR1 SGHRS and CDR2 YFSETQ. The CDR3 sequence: CASSDSYEQYF. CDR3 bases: TGCGCCAGCAGCGACTCCTACGAGCAGTACTTC.

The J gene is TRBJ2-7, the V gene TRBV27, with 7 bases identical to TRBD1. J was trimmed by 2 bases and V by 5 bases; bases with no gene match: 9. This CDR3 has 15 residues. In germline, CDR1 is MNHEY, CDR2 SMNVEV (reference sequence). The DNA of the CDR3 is TGTGCCAGCAGTCCCTCCGGGACAGTGACCTACGAGCAGTACTTC. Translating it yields CASSPSGTVTYEQYF.

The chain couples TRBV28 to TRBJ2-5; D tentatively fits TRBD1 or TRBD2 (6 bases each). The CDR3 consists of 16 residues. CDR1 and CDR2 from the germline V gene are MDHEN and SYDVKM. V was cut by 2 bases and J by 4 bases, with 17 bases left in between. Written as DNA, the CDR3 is TGTGCCAGCAGTTTAGGGGGGACACCTGAGGGAGAGACCCAGTACTTC. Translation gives CASSLGGTPEGETQYF.

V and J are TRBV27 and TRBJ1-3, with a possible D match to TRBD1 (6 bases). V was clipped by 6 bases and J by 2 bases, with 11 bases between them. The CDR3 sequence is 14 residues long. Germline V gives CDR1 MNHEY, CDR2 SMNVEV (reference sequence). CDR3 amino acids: CASSPRGPGNTIYF. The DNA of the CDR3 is TGTGCCAGCAGCCCCCGGGGGCCTGGAAACACCATATATTTT.

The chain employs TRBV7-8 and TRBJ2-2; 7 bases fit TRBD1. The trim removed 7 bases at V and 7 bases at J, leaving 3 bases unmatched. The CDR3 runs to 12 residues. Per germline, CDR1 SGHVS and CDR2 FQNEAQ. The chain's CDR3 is CASNPGGGELFF. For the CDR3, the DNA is TGTGCCAGCAACCCAGGGGGCGGGGAGCTGTTTTTT.

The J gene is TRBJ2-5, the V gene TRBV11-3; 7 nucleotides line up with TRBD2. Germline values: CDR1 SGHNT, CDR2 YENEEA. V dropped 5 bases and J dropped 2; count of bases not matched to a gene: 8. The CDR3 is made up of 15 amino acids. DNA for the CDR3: TGTGCCAGCAGCCCGCAACTAGCGTTACAAGAGACCCAGTACTTC. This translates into CASSPQLALQETQYF. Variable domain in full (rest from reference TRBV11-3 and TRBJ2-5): EAGVVQSPRYKIIEKKQPVAFWCNPISGHNTLYWYLQNLGQGPELLIRYENEEAVDDSQLPKDRFSAERLKGVDSTLKIQPAELGDSAVYLCASSPQLALQETQYFGPGTRLLVL.

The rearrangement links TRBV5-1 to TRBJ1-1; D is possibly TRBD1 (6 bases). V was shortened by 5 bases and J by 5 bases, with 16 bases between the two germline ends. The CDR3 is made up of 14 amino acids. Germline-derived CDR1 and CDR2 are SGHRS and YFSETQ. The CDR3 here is CASRITGAGTEAFF. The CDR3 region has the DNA TGCGCCAGCAGAATTACGGGGGCGGGGACTGAAGCTTTCTTT.

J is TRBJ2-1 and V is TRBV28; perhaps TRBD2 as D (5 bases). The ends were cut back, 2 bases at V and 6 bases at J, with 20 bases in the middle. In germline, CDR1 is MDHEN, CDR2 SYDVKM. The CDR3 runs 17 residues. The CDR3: CASSLPFTRTVANEQFF. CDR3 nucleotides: TGTGCCAGCAGTTTACCTTTTACTAGAACGGTGGCCAATGAGCAGTTCTTC.

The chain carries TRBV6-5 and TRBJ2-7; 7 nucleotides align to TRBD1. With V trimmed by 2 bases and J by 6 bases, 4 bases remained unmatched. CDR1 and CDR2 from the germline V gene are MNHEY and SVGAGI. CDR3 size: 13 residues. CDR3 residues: CASSYGTASEQYF. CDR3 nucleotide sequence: TGTGCCAGCAGTTACGGGACAGCCAGCGAGCAGTACTTC.

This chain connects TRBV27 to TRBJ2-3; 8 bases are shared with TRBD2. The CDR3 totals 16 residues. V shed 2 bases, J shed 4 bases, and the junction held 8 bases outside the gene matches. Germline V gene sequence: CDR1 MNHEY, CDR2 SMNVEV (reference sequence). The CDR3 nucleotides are TGTGCCAGCAGTTTAGCAAGCGGGAGTGGATCAGATACGCAGTATTTT. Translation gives CASSLASGSGSDTQYF.

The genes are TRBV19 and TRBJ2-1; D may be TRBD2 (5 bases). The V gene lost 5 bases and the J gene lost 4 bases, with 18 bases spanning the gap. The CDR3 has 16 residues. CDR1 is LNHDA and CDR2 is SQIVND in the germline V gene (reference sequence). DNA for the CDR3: TGTGCCAGTAGTGTTTTGGGAGTATCGGTTTACAATGAGCAGTTCTTC. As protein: CASSVLGVSVYNEQFF.

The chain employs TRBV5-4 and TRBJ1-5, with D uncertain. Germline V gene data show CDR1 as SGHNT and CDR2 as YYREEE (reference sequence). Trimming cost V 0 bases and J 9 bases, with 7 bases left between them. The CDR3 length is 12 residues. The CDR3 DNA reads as TGTGCCAGCAGCTTGGGTTCCGGGCCCCAGCATTTT. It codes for CASSLGSGPQHF.

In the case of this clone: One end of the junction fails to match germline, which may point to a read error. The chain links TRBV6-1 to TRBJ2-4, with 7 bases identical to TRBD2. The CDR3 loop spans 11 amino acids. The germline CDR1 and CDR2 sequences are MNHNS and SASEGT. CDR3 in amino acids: CASSDQGGVGF. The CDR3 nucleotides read TGTGCCAGCAGTGATCAGGGAGGGGTGGGCTTC.

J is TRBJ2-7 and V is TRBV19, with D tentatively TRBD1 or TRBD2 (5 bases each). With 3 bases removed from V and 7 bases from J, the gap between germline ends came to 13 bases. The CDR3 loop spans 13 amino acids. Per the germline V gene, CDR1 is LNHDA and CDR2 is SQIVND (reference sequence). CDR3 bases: TGTGCCAGTAGTATTCGGGGCGCGGAAGAGCAGTACTTC. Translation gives CASSIRGAEEQYF.

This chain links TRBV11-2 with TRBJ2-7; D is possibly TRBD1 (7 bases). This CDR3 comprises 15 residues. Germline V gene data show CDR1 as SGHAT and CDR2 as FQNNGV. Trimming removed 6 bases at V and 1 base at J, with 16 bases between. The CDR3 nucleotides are TGTGCCAGCAGGGGCGGGACAGAACCTTCCTACGAGCAGTACTTC. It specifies CASRGGTEPSYEQYF.

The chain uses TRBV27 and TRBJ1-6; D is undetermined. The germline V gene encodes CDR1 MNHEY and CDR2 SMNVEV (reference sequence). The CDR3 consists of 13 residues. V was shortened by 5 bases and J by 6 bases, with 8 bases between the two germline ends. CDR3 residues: CASSIGLNSPLHF. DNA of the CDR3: TGTGCCAGCAGTATAGGCCTTAATTCACCCCTCCACTTT.

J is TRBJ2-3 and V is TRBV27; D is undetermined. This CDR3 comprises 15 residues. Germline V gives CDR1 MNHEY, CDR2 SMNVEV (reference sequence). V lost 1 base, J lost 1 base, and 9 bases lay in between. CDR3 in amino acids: CASSLLPVRTDTQYF. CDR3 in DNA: TGTGCCAGCAGTTTATTGCCGGTTCGCACAGATACGCAGTATTTT.

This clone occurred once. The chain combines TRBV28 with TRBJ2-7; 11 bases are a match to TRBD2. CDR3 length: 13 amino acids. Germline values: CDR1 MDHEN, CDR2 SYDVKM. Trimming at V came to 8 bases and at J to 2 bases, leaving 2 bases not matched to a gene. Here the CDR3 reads CASGTSGPYEQYF. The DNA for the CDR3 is TGTGCCAGCGGGACTAGCGGACCCTACGAGCAGTACTTC.

The DNA of the CDR3 is TGTGCCAGCAGTTATCTTACACAGAAGAACACTGAAGCTTTCTTT. Its translation: CASSYLTQKNTEAFF. The V call is TRBV28, the J call TRBJ1-1; no clear D. There are 15 residues in the CDR3. V was pared by 4 bases and J by 1 base, with 13 bases between. Germline V gene lookup returns CDR1 MDHEN and CDR2 SYDVKM.

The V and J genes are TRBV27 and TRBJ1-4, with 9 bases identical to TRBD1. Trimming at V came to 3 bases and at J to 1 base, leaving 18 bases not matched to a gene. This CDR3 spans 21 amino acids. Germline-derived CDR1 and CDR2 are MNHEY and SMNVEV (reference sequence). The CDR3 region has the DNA TGTGCCAGCAGTTTCCTTGTTTCGTTGGACAGGGGAGGAGTAACTAATGAAAAACTGTTTTTT. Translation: CASSFLVSLDRGGVTNEKLFF.

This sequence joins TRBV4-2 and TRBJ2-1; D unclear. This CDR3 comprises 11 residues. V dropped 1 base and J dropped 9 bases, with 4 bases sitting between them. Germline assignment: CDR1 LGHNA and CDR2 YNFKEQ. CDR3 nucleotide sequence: TGTGCCAGCAGCCAAGGGGCTGAGCAGTTCTTC. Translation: CASSQGAEQFF.

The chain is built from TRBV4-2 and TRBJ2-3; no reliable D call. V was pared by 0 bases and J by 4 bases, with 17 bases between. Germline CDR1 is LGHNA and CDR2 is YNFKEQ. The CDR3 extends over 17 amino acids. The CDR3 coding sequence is TGTGCCAGCAGCCAAGATGGGCAGGAGATGAGTGCAGATACGCAGTATTTT. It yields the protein CASSQDGQEMSADTQYF.

CDR3 in amino acids: CASSQSEQYNEQFF. The DNA of the CDR3 is TGTGCCAGCAGCCAGTCGGAACAGTACAATGAGCAGTTCTTC. The chain couples TRBV7-9 to TRBJ2-1; D remains ambiguous. There are 14 residues in the CDR3. V lost 5 bases, J lost 4 bases, and 12 bases lay in between. CDR1 is SEHNR, CDR2 FQNEAQ, per germline (reference sequence).

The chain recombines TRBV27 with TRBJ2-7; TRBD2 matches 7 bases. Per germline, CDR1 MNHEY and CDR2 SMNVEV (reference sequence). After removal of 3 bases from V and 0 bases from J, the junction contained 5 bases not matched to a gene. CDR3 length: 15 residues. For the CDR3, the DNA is TGTGCCAGCAGTTTGAATGGCGGGGGCTCCTACGAGCAGTACTTC. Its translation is CASSLNGGGSYEQYF.

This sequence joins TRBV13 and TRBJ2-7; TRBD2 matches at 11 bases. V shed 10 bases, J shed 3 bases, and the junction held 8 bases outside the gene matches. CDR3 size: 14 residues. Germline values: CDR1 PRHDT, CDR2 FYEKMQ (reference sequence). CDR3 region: CANHKLAGDYEQYF. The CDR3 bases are TGTGCCAACCATAAACTAGCGGGAGACTACGAGCAGTACTTC.

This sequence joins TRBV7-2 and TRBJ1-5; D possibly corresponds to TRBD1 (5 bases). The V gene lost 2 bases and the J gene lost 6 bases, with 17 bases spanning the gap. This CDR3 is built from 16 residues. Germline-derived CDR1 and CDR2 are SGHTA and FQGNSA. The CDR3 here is CASSLNGAVVFQPQHF. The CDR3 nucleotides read TGTGCCAGCAGCTTAAACGGGGCAGTGGTATTTCAGCCCCAGCATTTT.